Below are 5 T cell receptor beta chains sequenced from a single sample in a study of shared clonotypes between healthy human individuals. Generated by immunoSEQ multiplex PCR, the TCRdb table keeps only in-frame clones and is missing some. The repertoire has roughly 1,000,000 clones, more than 75% of them found once; the top ten carry more than 0.55%. Sequences were obtained from memory CD4+ T cells from PBMCs. Subset: CD45RA-negative fraction. Source of these receptors: a young man in good health. Some clones in this sample may be carry-over from other donors' samples.

The chain couples TRBV7-2 to TRBJ1-5; 8 bases map to TRBD1. The V segment lost 1 base and the J segment 10 bases; nucleotides outside the gene matches: 6. Germline assignment: CDR1 SGHTA and CDR2 FQGNSA. The CDR3 is 14 residues long. In DNA form, the CDR3 reads TGTGCCAGCAGCTTAGGGACAGGGATTCCACCCCAGCATTTT. Its translation: CASSLGTGIPPQHF.

J is TRBJ1-1 and V is TRBV5-5; unclear D gene. The V and J ends lost 2 bases and 1 base respectively, with 6 bases between them. CDR1 is SGHKS, CDR2 YYEKEE, per germline (reference sequence). There are 13 residues in the CDR3. The CDR3, as DNA: TGTGCCAGCAGCTTTTCCTGGAACACTGAAGCTTTCTTT. The encoded protein is CASSFSWNTEAFF.

The genes are TRBV10-3 and TRBJ2-2, with D perhaps matching TRBD1 (5 bases). The CDR3 totals 15 residues. V was clipped by 0 bases and J by 6 bases, with 11 bases between them. Germline V CDR1 and CDR2: ENHRY, SYGVKD. DNA for the CDR3: TGTGCCATCAGTGAGTCAACCAGGGTGGCCGGGGAGCTGTTTTTT. This sequence encodes CAISESTRVAGELFF.

This chain uses TRBV23-1 with TRBJ1-2, with 8 bases fitting TRBD1. TRBV23-1 has ORF status, its function being uncertain. The CDR3 runs to 22 residues. J gave up 2 bases and V 3 bases, and 26 bases lay outside the gene matches. CDR3 bases: TGCGCCAGCAGTCACGGGGGGTATGGGTTACATAAAGGGACAGGTCACAACTATGGCTACACCTTC. Translated, it gives CASSHGGYGLHKGTGHNYGYTF.

Concerning this clone itself: The sample holds other DNA sequences that translate to the same CDR3. The chain employs TRBV6-5 and TRBJ2-7; weak D call: TRBD1 (5 bases). The germline gives CDR1 MNHEY, CDR2 SVGAGI. The CDR3 has 11 residues. The ends were cut back, 9 bases at V and 3 bases at J, with 9 bases in the middle. Here the CDR3 DNA reads TGTGCCAGTAGTACAGGCTACGAGCAGTACTTC. It yields the protein CASSTGYEQYF.